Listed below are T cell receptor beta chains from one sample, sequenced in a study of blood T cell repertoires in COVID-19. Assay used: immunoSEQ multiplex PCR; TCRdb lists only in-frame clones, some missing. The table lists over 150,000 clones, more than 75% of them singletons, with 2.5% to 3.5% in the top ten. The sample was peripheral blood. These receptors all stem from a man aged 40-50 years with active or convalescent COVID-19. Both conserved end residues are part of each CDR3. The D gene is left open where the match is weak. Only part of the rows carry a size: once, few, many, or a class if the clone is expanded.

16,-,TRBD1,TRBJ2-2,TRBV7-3,CASSSRDRGLIGELFF,TGTGCCAGCAGCTCCCGGGACAGGGGGCTGATCGGGGAGCTGTTTTTT
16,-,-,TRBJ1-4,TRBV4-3,CASSQSRTDTNEKLFF,TGCGCCAGCAGCCAGTCACGGACAGATACTAATGAAAAACTGTTTTTT
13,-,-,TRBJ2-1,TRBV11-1,CASSTGQNNEQFF,TGTGCCAGCAGCACGGGACAAAACAATGAGCAGTTCTTC
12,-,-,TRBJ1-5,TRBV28,CASSRSNQPQHF,TGTGCCAGCAGCCGTAGCAATCAGCCCCAGCATTTT
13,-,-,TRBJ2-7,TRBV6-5,CASSMGHDYEQYF,TGTGCCAGCAGTATGGGACACGATTACGAGCAGTACTTC
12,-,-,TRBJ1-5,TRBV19,CASSMSRQPQHF,TGTGCCAGTAGTATGTCACGGCAGCCCCAGCATTTT
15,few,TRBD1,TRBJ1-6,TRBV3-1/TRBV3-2,CASSRPTGLGSPLHF,TGTGCCAGCAGCCGACCGACAGGGTTAGGCTCACCCCTCCACTTT
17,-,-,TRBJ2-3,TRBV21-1,CASSKAPPLRNTDTQYF,TGTGCCAGCAGCAAAGCCCCCCCTTTGCGAAACACAGATACGCAGTATTTT
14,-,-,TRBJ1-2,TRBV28,CASSFEAKTEGYTF,TGTGCCAGCAGTTTTGAGGCTAAAACGGAGGGCTACACCTTC
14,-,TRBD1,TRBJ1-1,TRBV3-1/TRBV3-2,CASSAGQPNTEAFF,TGTGCCAGCAGCGCGGGACAGCCGAACACTGAAGCTTTCTTT
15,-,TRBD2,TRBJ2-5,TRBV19,CASSSASGGRETQYF,TGTGCCAGTAGTTCGGCTAGCGGGGGTAGAGAGACCCAGTACTTC
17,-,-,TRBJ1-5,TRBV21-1,CASSKALGRVRNQPQHF,TGTGCCAGCAGCAAAGCGCTCGGCAGGGTACGTAATCAGCCCCAGCATTTT
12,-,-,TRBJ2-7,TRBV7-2,CASSSGAYEQYF,TGTGCCAGCAGCTCAGGGGCCTACGAGCAGTACTTC
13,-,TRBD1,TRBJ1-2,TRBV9,CASSVDLRGGYTF,TGTGCCAGCAGCGTAGATCTCAGGGGGGGCTACACCTTC
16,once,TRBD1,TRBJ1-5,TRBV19,CATSVDLTGGNQPQHF,TGTGCCACCTCGGTGGATTTAACAGGGGGCAATCAGCCCCAGCATTTT
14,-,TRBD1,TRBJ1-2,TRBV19,CASRTGGEVYGYTF,TGTGCCAGTAGGACAGGGGGCGAGGTCTATGGCTACACCTTC
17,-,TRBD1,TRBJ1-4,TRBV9,CASSERDRGLTNEKLFF,TGTGCCAGCAGCGAGCGGGACAGGGGTTTAACTAATGAAAAACTGTTTTTT
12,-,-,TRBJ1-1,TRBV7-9,CASSLSRAPAFF,TGTGCCAGCAGCCTCAGCAGGGCACCAGCTTTCTTT
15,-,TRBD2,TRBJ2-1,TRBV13,CASRSGRGSYNEQFF,TGTGCCAGCAGATCCGGGCGGGGGTCCTACAATGAGCAGTTCTTC
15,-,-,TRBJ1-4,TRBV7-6,CASSLRGATNEKLFF,TGTGCCAGCAGCTTACGTGGGGCCACAAATGAAAAACTGTTTTTT
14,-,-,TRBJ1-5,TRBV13,CASSLGQINQPQHF,TGTGCCAGCAGCTTAGGACAGATAAATCAGCCCCAGCATTTT
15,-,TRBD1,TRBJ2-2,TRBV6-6,CASTGTGGNTGELFF,TGTGCCAGCACCGGGACAGGGGGCAACACCGGGGAGCTGTTTTTT
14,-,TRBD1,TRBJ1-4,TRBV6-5,CASKTGTGIEKLFF,TGTGCCAGCAAGACCGGGACAGGGATTGAAAAACTGTTTTTT
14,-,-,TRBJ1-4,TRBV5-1,CASSQTGSHEKLFF,TGCGCCAGCAGCCAAACAGGGTCTCATGAAAAACTGTTTTTT
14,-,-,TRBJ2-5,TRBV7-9,CASSPDKNQETQYF,TGTGCCAGCAGCCCGGACAAGAACCAAGAGACCCAGTACTTC
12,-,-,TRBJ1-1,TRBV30,CAWSVMNTEAFF,TGTGCCTGGAGTGTCATGAACACTGAAGCTTTCTTT
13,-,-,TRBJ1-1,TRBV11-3,CASSLDRVAEAFF,TGTGCCAGCAGCTTAGATCGCGTGGCTGAAGCTTTCTTT
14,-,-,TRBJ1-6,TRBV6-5,CASSPDSRKSPLHF,TGTGCCAGCAGTCCCGACAGTAGGAAATCACCCCTCCACTTT
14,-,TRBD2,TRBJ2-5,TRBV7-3,CASSFWGGSETQYF,TGTGCCAGCAGCTTCTGGGGAGGGAGTGAGACCCAGTACTTC
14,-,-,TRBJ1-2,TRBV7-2,CASSLATGGYGYTF,TGTGCCAGCAGCTTAGCGACGGGGGGCTATGGCTACACCTTC
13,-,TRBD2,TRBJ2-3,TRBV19,CASKTSGTDTQYF,TGTGCCAGTAAAACTAGCGGCACAGATACGCAGTATTTT
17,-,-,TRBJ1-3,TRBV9,CASSVGYRPLSGNTIYF,TGTGCCAGCAGCGTTGGGTACAGGCCCCTCTCTGGAAACACCATATATTTT
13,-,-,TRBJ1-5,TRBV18,CASSGQQDQPQHF,TGTGCCAGCTCAGGGCAACAGGATCAGCCCCAGCATTTT
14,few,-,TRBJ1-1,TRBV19,CASRSGGLNTEAFF,TGTGCCAGTAGATCGGGTGGTTTGAACACTGAAGCTTTCTTT
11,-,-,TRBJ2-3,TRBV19,CASSMGTGKYF,TGTGCCAGTAGTATGGGCACAGGCAAGTATTTT
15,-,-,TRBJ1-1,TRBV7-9,CASSLEGLAATEAFF,TGTGCCAGCAGCTTAGAGGGGCTAGCGGCCACTGAAGCTTTCTTT
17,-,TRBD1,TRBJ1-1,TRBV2,CASSLRTGGFMNTEAFF,TGTGCCAGCAGTCTTCGGACAGGGGGCTTCATGAACACTGAAGCTTTCTTT
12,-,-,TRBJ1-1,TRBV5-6,CASSSDSAGAFF,TGTGCCAGCAGCTCTGACAGTGCTGGAGCTTTCTTT
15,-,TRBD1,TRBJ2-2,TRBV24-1,CATSDPGTDTGELFF,TGTGCCACCAGTGACCCCGGGACAGACACCGGGGAGCTGTTTTTT
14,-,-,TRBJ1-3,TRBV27,CASSLSRYGNTIYF,TGTGCCAGCAGTTTATCGCGGTACGGAAACACCATATATTTT
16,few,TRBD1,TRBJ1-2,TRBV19,CASSIDVRGQGRGYTF,TGTGCCAGTAGTATAGACGTTCGGGGACAGGGACGCGGCTACACCTTC
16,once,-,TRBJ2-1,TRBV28,CASSLVSGSLDNEQFF,TGTGCCAGCAGTTTGGTATCGGGAAGTCTGGACAATGAGCAGTTCTTC
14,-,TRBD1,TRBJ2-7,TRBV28,CASIPSGGSYEQYF,TGTGCCAGCATCCCGTCAGGGGGCTCTTACGAGCAGTACTTC
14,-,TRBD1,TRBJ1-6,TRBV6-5,CASSWGQNNSPLHF,TGTGCCAGCAGTTGGGGACAGAACAATTCACCCCTCCACTTT
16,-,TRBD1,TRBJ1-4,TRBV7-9,CASSTDRGSVNEKLFF,TGTGCCAGCAGCACGGACAGGGGGAGTGTTAATGAAAAACTGTTTTTT
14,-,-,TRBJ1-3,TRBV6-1,CASSEDSSGNTIYF,TGTGCCAGCAGTGAAGACAGCTCTGGAAACACCATATATTTT
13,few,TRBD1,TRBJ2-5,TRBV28,CASSLTTGVTQYF,TGTGCCAGCAGTTTAACGACAGGGGTGACCCAGTACTTC
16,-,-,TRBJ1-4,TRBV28,CASRPEGSATNEKLFF,TGTGCCAGCAGACCCGAAGGGAGTGCAACTAATGAAAAACTGTTTTTT
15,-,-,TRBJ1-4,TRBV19,CASSMLGADNEKLFF,TGTGCCAGTAGTATGCTGGGGGCTGATAATGAAAAACTGTTTTTT
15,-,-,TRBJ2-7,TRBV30,CAWSVGQGKSSEQYF,TGTGCCTGGAGTGTAGGGCAGGGGAAATCCTCCGAGCAGTACTTC
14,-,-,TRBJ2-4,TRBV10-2,CASSERSGGNIQYF,TGCGCCAGCAGTGAACGGTCCGGAGGAAACATTCAGTACTTC
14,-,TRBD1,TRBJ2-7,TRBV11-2,CASGLQGISYEQYF,TGTGCCAGCGGTCTACAGGGGATCTCCTACGAGCAGTACTTC